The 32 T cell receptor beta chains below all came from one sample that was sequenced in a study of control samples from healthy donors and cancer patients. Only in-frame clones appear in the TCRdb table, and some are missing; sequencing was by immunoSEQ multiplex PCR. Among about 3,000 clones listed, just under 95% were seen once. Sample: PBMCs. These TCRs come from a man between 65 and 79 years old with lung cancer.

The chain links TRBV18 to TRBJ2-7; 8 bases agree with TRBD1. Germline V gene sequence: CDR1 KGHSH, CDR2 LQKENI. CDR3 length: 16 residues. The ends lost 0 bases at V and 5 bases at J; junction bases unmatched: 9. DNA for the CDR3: TGTGCCAGCTCACCACCGAGCAGGGGGCGCCCCCACGAGCAGTACTTC. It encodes CASSPPSRGRPHEQYF.

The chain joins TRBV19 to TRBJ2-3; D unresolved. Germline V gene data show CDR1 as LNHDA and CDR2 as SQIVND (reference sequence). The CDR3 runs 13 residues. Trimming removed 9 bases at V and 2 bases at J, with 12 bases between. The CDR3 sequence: CASQGRLTDTQYF. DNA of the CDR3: TGTGCCAGCCAAGGACGGCTCACAGATACGCAGTATTTT.

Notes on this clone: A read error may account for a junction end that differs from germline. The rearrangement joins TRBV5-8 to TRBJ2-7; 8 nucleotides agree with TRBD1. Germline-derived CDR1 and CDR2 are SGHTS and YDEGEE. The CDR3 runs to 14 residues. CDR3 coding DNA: TGTGCCAGCAGCCGTGCCGGGACAGGTGGAATTTTGCACTTC. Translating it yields CASSRAGTGGILHF. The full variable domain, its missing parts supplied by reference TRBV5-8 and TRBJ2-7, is EAGVTQSPTHLIKTRGQQATLRCSPISGHTSVYWYQQALGLGLQFLLWYDEGEERNRGNFPPRFSGRQFPNYSSELNVNALELEDSALYLCASSRAGTGGILHFGPGTRLTVT.

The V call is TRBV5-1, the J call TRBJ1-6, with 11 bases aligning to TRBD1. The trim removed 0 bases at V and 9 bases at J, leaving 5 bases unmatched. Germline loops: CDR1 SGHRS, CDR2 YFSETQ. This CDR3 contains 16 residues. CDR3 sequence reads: CASSLGPGQGGSPLHF. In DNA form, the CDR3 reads TGCGCCAGCAGCTTGGGCCCGGGACAGGGGGGTTCACCCCTCCACTTT.

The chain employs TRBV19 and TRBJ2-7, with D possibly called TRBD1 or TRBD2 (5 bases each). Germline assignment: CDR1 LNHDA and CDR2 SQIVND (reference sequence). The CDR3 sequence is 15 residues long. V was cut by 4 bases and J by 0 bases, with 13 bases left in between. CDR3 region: CASSRDGSNSYEQYF. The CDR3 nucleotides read TGTGCCAGTAGTAGGGACGGATCTAACTCCTACGAGCAGTACTTC.

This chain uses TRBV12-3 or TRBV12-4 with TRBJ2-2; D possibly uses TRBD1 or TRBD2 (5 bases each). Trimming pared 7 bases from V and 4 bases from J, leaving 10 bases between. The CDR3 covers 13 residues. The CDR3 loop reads CASTGRLTGELFF. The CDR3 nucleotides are TGTGCCAGCACAGGGAGACTCACCGGGGAGCTGTTTTTT.

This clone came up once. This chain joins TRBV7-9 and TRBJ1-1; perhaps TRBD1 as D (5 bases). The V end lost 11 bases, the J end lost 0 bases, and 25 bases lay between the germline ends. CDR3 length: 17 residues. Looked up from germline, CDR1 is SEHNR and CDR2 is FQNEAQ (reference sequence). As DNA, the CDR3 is TGTGCCCTAGGACATTTTACTTGGGGCACAATGAACACTGAAGCTTTCTTT. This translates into CALGHFTWGTMNTEAFF.

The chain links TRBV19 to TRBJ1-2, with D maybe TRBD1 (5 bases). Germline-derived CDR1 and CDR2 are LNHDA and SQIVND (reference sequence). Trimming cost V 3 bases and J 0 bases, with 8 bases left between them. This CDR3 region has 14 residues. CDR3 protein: CASSMGPPNYGYTF. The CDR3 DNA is TGTGCCAGTAGTATGGGGCCACCTAACTATGGCTACACCTTC. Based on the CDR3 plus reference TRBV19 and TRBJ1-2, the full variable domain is DGGITQSPKYLFRKEGQNVTLSCEQNLNHDAMYWYRQDPGQGLRLIYYSQIVNDFQKGDIAEGYSVSREKKESFPLTVTSAQKNPTAFYLCASSMGPPNYGYTFGSGTRLTVV.

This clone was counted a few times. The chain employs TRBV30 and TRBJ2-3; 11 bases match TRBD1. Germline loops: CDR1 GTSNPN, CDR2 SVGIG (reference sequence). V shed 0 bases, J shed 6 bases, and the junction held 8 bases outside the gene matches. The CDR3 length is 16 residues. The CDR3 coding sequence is TGTGCCTGGAGTGTAAAGTGGACAGGGGGCCTCGATACGCAGTATTTT. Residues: CAWSVKWTGGLDTQYF.

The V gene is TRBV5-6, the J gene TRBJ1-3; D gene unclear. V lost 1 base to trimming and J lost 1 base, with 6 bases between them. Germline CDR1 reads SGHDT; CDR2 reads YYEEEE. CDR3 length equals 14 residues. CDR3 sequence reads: CASSLIGSGNTIYF. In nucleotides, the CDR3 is TGTGCCAGCAGCTTGATCGGGTCTGGAAACACCATATATTTT. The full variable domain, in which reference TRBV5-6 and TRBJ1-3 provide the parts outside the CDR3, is DAGVTQSPTHLIKTRGQQVTLRCSPKSGHDTVSWYQQALGQGPQFIFQYYEEEERQRGNFPDRFSGHQFPNYSSELNVNALLLGDSALYLCASSLIGSGNTIYFGEGSWLTVV.

CDR3 sequence (DNA): TGCAGCGTTTCTAACCAGACAGGGGTCTATGGCTACACCTTC. Its protein is CSVSNQTGVYGYTF. This chain joins TRBV29-1 and TRBJ1-2; 8 nucleotides line up with TRBD1. From germline, CDR1 is SQVTM and CDR2 ANQGSEA. V lost 5 bases and J lost 4; bases outside the gene matches: 9. The CDR3 covers 14 residues.

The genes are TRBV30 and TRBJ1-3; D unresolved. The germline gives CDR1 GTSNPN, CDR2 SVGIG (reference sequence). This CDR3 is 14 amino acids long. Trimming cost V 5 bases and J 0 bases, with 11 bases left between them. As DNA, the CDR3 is TGTGCCTGGGGCACGAGTACCTCTGGAAACACCATATATTTT. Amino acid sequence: CAWGTSTSGNTIYF.

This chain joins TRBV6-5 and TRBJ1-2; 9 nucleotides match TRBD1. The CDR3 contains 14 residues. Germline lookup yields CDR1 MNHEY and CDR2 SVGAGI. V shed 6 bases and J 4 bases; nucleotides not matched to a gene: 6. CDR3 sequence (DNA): TGTGCCAGCAGACTGGGACAGGGAGTCTATGGCTACACCTTC. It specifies CASRLGQGVYGYTF.

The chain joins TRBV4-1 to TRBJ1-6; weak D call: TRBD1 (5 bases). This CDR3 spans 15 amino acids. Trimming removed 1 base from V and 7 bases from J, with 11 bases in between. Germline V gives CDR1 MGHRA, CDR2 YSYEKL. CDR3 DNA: TGCGCCAGCAGCCAAGCAGGGTTTCACAATTCACCCCTCCACTTT. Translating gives CASSQAGFHNSPLHF.

CDR3 in DNA: TGTGCCAGCAACCTGGACAGGGGAATCATGAACACTGAAGCTTTCTTT. Its protein product is CASNLDRGIMNTEAFF. The genes are TRBV27 and TRBJ1-1; TRBD1 aligns across 9 bases. Germline V gene sequence: CDR1 MNHEY, CDR2 SMNVEV (reference sequence). With V trimmed by 7 bases and J by 0 bases, 9 bases remained unmatched. This CDR3 comprises 16 residues.

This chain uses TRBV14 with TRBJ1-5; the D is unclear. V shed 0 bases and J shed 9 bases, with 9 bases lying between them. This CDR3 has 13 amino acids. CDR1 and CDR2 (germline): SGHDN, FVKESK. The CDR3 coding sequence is TGTGCCAGCAGCCAAGATTTAAACGGGCCCCAGCATTTT. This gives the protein CASSQDLNGPQHF.

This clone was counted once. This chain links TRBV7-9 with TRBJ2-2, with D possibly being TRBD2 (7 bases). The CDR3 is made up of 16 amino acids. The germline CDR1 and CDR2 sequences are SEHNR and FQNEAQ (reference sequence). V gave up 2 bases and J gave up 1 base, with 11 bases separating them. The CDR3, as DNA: TGTGCCAGCAGCTTACGGGGGGCGAGGAACACCGGGGAGCTGTTTTTT. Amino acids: CASSLRGARNTGELFF. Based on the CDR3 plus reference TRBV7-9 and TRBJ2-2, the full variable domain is DTGVSQNPRHKITKRGQNVTFRCDPISEHNRLYWYRQTLGQGPEFLTYFQNEAQLEKSRLLSDRFSAERPKGSFSTLEIQRTEQGDSAMYLCASSLRGARNTGELFFGEGSRLTVL.

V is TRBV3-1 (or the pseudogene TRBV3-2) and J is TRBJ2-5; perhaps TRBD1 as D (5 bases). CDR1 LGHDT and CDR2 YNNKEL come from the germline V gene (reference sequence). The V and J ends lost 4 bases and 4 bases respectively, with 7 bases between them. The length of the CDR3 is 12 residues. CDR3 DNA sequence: TGTGCCAGCAGCCGGGGCGGAGAGACCCAGTACTTC. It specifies CASSRGGETQYF.

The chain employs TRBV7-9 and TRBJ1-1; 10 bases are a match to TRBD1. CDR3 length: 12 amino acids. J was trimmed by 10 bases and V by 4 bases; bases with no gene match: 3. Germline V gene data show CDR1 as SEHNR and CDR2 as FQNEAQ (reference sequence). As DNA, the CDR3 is TGTGCCAGCAGCTATCGGACAGGGGGAGCTTTCTTT. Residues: CASSYRTGGAFF.

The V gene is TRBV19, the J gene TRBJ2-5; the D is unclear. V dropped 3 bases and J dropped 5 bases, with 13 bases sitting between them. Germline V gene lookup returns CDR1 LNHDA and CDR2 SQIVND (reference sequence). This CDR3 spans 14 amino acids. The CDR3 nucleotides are TGTGCCAGTAGTATTGGCCCACCGGGCGAGACCCAGTACTTC. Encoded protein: CASSIGPPGETQYF.

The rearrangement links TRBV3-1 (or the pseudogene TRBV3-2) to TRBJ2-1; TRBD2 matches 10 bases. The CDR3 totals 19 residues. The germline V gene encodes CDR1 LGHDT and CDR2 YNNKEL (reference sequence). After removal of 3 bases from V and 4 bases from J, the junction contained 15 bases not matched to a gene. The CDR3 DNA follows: TGTGCCAGCAGCCACTTAAACCCCCTTACTAGCGGGGTTTACAATGAGCAGTTCTTC. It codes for CASSHLNPLTSGVYNEQFF.

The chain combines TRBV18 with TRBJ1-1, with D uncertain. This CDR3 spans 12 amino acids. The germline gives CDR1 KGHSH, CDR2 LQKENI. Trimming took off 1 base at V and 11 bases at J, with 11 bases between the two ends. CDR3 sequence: CASSPQSDEAFF. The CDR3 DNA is TGTGCCAGCTCACCACAGTCCGATGAGGCTTTCTTT.

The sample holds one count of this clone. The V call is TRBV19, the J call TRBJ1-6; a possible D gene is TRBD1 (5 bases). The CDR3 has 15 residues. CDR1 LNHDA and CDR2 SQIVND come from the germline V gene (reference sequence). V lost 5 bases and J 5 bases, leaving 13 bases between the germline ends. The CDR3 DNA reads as TGTGCCAGTAGTTCACGGACACCTAATAATTCACCCCTCCACTTT. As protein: CASSSRTPNNSPLHF.

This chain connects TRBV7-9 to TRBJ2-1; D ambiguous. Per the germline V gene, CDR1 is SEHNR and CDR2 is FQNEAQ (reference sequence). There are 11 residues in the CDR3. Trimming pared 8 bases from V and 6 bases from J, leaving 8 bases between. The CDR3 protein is CASAPGNEQFF. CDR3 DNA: TGTGCCAGCGCCCCGGGCAATGAGCAGTTCTTC.

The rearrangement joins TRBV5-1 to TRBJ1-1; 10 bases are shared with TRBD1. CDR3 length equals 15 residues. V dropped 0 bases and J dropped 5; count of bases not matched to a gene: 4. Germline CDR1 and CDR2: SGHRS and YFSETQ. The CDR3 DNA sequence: TGCGCCAGCAGCTTGGAGACAGGGGGCACGACTGAAGCTTTCTTT. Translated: CASSLETGGTTEAFF.

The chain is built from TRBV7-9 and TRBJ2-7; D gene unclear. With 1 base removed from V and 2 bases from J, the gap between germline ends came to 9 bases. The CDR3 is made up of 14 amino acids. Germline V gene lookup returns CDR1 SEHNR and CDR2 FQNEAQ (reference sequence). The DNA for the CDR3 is TGTGCCAGCAGCTTAGGGCAGAATACCTACGAGCAGTACTTC. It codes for CASSLGQNTYEQYF.

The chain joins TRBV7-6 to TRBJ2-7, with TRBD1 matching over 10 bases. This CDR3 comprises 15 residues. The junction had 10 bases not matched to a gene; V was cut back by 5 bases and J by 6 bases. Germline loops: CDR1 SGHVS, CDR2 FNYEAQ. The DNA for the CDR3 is TGTGCCAGCAGCCTACGACAGGGGGCGAGGGTCGAGCAGTACTTC. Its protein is CASSLRQGARVEQYF. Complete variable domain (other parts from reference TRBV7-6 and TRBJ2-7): GAGVSQSPRYKVTKRGQDVALRCDPISGHVSLYWYRQALGQGPEFLTYFNYEAQQDKSGLPNDRFSAERPEGSISTLTIQRTEQRDSAMYRCASSLRQGARVEQYFGPGTRLTVT.

In DNA, the CDR3 is TGCAGTGCTAGTGCTAGCGGAGGTTACGAGCAGTACTTC. This encodes CSASASGGYEQYF. The genes are TRBV20-1 and TRBJ2-7; 7 bases match TRBD2. CDR3 length equals 13 residues. V lost 3 bases to trimming and J lost 4 bases; unmatched junction nucleotides: 6. Germline assignment: CDR1 DFQATT and CDR2 SNEGSKA (reference sequence).

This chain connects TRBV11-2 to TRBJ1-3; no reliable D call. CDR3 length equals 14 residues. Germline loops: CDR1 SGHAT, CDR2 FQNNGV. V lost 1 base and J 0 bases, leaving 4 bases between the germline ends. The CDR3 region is CASSLGASGNTIYF. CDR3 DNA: TGTGCCAGCAGCTTAGGCGCCTCTGGAAACACCATATATTTT.

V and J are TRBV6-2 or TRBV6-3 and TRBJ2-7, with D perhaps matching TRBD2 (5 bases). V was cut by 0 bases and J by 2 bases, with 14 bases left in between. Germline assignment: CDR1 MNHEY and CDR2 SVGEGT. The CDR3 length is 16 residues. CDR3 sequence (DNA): TGTGCCAGCAGTTACTCTTCGGGGATCCCTGCCTACGAGCAGTACTTC. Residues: CASSYSSGIPAYEQYF.

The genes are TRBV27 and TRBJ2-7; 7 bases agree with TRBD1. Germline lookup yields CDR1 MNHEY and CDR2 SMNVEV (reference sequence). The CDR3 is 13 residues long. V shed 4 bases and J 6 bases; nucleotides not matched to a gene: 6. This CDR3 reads CASSSHAGGEQYF. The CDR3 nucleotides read TGTGCCAGCAGTTCGCACGCAGGGGGCGAGCAGTACTTC.

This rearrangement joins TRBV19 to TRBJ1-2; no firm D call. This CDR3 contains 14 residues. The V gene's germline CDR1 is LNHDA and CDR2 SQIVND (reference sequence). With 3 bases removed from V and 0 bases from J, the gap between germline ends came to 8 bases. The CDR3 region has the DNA TGTGCCAGTAGTATTGTTGCAACTAACTATGGCTACACCTTC. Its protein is CASSIVATNYGYTF. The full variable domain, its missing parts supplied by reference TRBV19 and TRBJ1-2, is DGGITQSPKYLFRKEGQNVTLSCEQNLNHDAMYWYRQDPGQGLRLIYYSQIVNDFQKGDIAEGYSVSREKKESFPLTVTSAQKNPTAFYLCASSIVATNYGYTFGSGTRLTVV.